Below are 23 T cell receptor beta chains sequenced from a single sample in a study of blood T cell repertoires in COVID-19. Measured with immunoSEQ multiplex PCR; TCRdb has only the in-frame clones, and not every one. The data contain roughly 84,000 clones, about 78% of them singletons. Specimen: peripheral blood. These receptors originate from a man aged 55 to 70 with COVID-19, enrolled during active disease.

CDR3 in amino acids: CASSQARDFGANVLTF. As DNA, the CDR3 is TGTGCCAGCAGCCAAGCCCGGGACTTTGGGGCCAACGTCCTGACTTTC. The chain carries TRBV3-1 (or the pseudogene TRBV3-2) and TRBJ2-6; a weak D match, TRBD2 (6 bases). Trimming cost V 1 base and J 3 bases, with 10 bases left between them. CDR3 length: 16 amino acids. Looked up from germline, CDR1 is LGHDT and CDR2 is YNNKEL (reference sequence).

The CDR3 region has the DNA TGTGCCAGCAGTTACTCCCAGGGCGCCGGTGTCTACGAGCAGTACTTC. Translated, it gives CASSYSQGAGVYEQYF. The V gene is TRBV6-2 or TRBV6-3, the J gene TRBJ2-7, with D perhaps matching TRBD1 (5 bases). Germline loops: CDR1 MNHEY, CDR2 SVGEGT. V lost 0 bases and J 3 bases, leaving 15 bases between the germline ends. The CDR3 contains 16 residues.

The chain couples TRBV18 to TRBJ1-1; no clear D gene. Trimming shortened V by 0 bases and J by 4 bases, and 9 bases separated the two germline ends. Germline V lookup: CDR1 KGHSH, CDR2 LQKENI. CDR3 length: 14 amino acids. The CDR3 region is CASSPPETVTEAFF. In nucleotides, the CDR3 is TGTGCCAGCTCACCACCGGAGACTGTCACTGAAGCTTTCTTT. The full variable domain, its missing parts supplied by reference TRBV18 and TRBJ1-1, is NAGVMQNPRHLVRRRGQEARLRCSPMKGHSHVYWYRQLPEEGLKFMVYLQKENIIDESGMPKERFSAEFPKEGPSILRIQQVVRGDSAAYFCASSPPETVTEAFFGQGTRLTVV.

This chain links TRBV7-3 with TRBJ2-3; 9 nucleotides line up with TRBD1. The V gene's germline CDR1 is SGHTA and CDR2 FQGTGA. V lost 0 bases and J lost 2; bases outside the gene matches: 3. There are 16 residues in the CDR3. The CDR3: CASSLTRDRATDTQYF. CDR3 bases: TGTGCCAGCAGCTTAACCCGGGACAGGGCCACAGATACGCAGTATTTT.

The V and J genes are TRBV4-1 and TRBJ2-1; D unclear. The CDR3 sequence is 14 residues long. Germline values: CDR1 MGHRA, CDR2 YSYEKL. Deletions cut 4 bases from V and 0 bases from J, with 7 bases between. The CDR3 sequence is CASSPYSSYNEQFF. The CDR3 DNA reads TGCGCCAGCAGCCCCTACAGCTCCTACAATGAGCAGTTCTTC.

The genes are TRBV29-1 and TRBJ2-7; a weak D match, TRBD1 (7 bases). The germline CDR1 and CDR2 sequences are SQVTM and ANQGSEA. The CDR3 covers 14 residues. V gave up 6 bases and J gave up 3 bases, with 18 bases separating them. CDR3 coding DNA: TGCAGCGTGGCTGACAGGGCGGGGAACTACGAGCAGTACTTC. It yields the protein CSVADRAGNYEQYF.

The CDR3, as DNA: TGTGCCAGCAGCCCCCCGGGTAGCGGGAGGGTGAATGAGCAGTTCTTC. The encoded protein is CASSPPGSGRVNEQFF. The rearrangement links TRBV7-9 to TRBJ2-1; 11 positions match TRBD2. Germline assignment: CDR1 SEHNR and CDR2 FQNEAQ (reference sequence). This CDR3 is built from 16 residues. Trimming took 5 bases from V and 7 from J; bases not matched to a gene: 10.

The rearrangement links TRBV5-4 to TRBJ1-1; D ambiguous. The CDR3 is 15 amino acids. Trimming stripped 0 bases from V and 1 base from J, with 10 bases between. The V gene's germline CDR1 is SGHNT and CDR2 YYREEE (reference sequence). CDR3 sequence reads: CASSLDSQTNTEAFF. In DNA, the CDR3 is TGTGCCAGCAGCTTGGACTCCCAAACGAACACTGAAGCTTTCTTT.

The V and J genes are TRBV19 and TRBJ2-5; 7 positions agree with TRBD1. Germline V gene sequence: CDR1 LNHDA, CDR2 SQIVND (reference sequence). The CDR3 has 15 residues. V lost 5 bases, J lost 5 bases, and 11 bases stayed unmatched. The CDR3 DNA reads TGTGCCAGTAGTTTGGGGACAGCGACCGTGGAGACCCAGTACTTC. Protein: CASSLGTATVETQYF.

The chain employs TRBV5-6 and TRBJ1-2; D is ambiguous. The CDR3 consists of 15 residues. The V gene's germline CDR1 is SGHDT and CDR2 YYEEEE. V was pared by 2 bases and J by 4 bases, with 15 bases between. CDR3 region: CASSFEGIVGYGYTF. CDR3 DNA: TGTGCCAGCAGCTTCGAGGGAATAGTCGGCTATGGCTACACCTTC. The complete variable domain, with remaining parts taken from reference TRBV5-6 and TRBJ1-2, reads DAGVTQSPTHLIKTRGQQVTLRCSPKSGHDTVSWYQQALGQGPQFIFQYYEEEERQRGNFPDRFSGHQFPNYSSELNVNALLLGDSALYLCASSFEGIVGYGYTFGSGTRLTVV.

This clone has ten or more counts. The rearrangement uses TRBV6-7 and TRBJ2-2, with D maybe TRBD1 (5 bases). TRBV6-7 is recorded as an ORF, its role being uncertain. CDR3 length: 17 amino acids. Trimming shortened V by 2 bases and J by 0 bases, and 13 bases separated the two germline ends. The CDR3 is CASSYGVRQTNTGELFF. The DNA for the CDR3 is TGTGCCAGCAGTTACGGGGTACGACAGACGAACACCGGGGAGCTGTTTTTT.

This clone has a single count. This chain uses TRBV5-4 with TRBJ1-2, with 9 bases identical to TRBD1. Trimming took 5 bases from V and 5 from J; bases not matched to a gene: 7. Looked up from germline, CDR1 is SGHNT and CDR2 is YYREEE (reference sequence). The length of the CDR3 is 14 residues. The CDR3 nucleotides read TGTGCCAGCAGAGAGGCCGGGACAGGGTATGGCTACACCTTC. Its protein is CASREAGTGYGYTF.

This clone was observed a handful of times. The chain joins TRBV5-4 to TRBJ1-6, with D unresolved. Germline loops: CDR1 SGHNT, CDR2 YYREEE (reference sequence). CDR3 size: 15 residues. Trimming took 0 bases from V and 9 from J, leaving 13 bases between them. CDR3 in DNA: TGTGCCAGCAGCTTGGCCCCGGGAGAGGGTTCACCCCTCCACTTT. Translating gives CASSLAPGEGSPLHF.

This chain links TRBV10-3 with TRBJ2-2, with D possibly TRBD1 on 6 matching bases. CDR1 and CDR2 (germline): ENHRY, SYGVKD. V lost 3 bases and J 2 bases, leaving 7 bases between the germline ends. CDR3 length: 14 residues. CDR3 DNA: TGTGCCATCAGTGATGGGACAAACACCGGGGAGCTGTTTTTT. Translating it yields CAISDGTNTGELFF.

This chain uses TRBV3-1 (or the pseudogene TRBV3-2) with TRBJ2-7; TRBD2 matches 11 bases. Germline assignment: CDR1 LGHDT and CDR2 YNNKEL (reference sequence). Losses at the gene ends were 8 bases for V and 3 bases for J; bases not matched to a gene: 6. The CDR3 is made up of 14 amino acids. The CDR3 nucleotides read TGTGCCAGCGGTATAGCGGGGGGGGACTACGAGCAGTACTTC. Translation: CASGIAGGDYEQYF.

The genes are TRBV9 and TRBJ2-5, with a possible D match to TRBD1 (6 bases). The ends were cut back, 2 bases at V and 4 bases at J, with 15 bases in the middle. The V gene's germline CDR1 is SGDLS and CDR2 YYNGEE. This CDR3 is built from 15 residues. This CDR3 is CASSVVPTGLETQYF. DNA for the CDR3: TGTGCCAGCAGCGTCGTTCCTACAGGGCTAGAGACCCAGTACTTC.

CDR3 sequence (DNA): TGTGCCAGCAGCTTAAGTGCGGGTTTTAGCAATCAGCCCCAGCATTTT. As protein: CASSLSAGFSNQPQHF. The rearrangement joins TRBV11-2 to TRBJ1-5; D remains ambiguous. CDR1 is SGHAT, CDR2 FQNNGV, per germline. With 2 bases removed from V and 0 bases from J, the gap between germline ends came to 11 bases. The CDR3 has 16 amino acids. The variable domain in full, with the rest retrieved from reference TRBV11-2 and TRBJ1-5, is EAGVAQSPRYKIIEKRQSVAFWCNPISGHATLYWYQQILGQGPKLLIQFQNNGVVDDSQLPKDRFSAERLKGVDSTLKIQPAKLEDSAVYLCASSLSAGFSNQPQHFGDGTRLSIL.

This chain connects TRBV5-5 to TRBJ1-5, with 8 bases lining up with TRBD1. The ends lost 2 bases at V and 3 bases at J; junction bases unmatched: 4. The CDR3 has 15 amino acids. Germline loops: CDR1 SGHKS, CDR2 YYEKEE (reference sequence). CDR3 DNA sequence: TGTGCCAGCAGCTTCTCGGGACAGGTCAATCAGCCCCAGCATTTT. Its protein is CASSFSGQVNQPQHF.

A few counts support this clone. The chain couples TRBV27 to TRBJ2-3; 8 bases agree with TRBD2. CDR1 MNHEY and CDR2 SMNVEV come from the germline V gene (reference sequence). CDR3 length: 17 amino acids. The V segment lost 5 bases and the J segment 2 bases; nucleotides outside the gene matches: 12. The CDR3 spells CASSPAGGAGVTDTQYF. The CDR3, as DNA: TGTGCCAGCAGTCCAGCCGGGGGGGCGGGGGTCACAGATACGCAGTATTTT.

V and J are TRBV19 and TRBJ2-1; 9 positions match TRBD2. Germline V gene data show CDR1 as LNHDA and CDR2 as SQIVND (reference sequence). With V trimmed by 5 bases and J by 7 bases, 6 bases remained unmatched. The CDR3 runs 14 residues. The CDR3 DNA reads TGTGCCAGTAGTGCCTGGACTAGCGTGAATGAGCAGTTCTTC. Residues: CASSAWTSVNEQFF. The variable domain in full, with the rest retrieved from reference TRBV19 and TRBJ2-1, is DGGITQSPKYLFRKEGQNVTLSCEQNLNHDAMYWYRQDPGQGLRLIYYSQIVNDFQKGDIAEGYSVSREKKESFPLTVTSAQKNPTAFYLCASSAWTSVNEQFFGPGTRLTVL.

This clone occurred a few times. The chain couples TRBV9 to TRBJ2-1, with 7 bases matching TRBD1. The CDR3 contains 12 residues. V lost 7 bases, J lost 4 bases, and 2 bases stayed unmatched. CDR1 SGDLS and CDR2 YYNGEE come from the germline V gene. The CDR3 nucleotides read TGTGCCAGCGGGACAGTATACAATGAGCAGTTCTTC. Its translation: CASGTVYNEQFF.

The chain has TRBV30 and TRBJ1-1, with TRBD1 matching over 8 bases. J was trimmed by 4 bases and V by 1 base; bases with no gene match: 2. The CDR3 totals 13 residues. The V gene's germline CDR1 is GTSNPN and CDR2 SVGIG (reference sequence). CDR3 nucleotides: TGTGCCTGGAGTGGCAGGGGGCCCACTGAAGCTTTCTTT. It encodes CAWSGRGPTEAFF.

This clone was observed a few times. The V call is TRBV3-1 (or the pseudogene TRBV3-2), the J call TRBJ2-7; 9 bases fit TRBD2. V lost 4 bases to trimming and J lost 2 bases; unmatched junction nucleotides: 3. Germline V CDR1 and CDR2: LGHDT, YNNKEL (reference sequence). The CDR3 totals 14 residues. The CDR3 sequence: CASSLVAGAYEQYF. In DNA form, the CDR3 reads TGTGCCAGCAGCCTGGTAGCGGGGGCCTACGAGCAGTACTTC.